This T cell receptor (beta chain) was obtained from a study of T cell repertoires in cytomegalovirus infection. For the study at large: An indication of both CMV infection and matching HLA type came from public TCR beta signatures. Overall study results and limits: The study found HLA-C-restricted CMV-specific TCR beta clonotypes dominating the ex vivo response. The study identified carriers of CMV plus the relevant HLA from cumulative public TCR beta family frequency.

This CDR3 has 13 amino acids. The V end was cut by 4 bases, the J end by 11 bases, with 17 bases between. CDR1 SGHTA and CDR2 FQGNSA come from the germline V gene. This clonotype was detected ten times or more. Antigen unknown. TCRdb analysed the reads with MiXCR anew, one entry per CDR3 protein. The data contain more than 650,000 distinct CDR3 sequences, less than 40% of them singletons. What was sequenced was PBMCs. The chain is built from TRBV7-2 and TRBJ1-1, with D perhaps matching TRBD1 (6 bases). The source of this sequence is a human donor in good health (CMV status not recorded). Some clones in this sample may be carry-over from other donors' samples. The CDR3 DNA sequence: TGTGCCAGCAGCTCCCCCCCCCAACAGGGCGCTTTCTTT. It translates to CASSSPPQQGAFF.